Shown below are 12 T cell receptor beta chains from a single sample sequenced in a study of shared clonotypes between healthy human individuals (dated by TCRdb to 2020 to 2021). Receptors were amplified or captured by the immunoSEQ multiplex PCR assay. What TCRdb holds here is the immuneACCESS table cut down to in-frame rearrangements. Part of the clones is not present; checked against another copy, under half of the missing clones reflect an unresolved V gene, and the others are unexplained. This sample is represented by around 700,000 clones; 72% of them were singletons. The ten largest clones add up to 1.8% of the sample. Source material: memory CD4+ T cells sorted from blood. In light of the paper, this sample's cell subset or site label describes: CD45RA-negative fraction. The receptors here all came from a woman aged 25 to 45 in good health.

The chain uses TRBV28 and TRBJ1-1; a possible D gene is TRBD1 (5 bases). V was pared by 5 bases and J by 0 bases, with 16 bases between. The CDR3 has 16 residues. Per germline, CDR1 MDHEN and CDR2 SYDVKM. CDR3 protein: CASSHRRVSVNTEAFF. The CDR3 coding sequence is TGTGCCAGCAGTCACCGCAGGGTCAGCGTGAACACTGAAGCTTTCTTT.

The V gene is TRBV5-1, the J gene TRBJ2-7; D is tentatively TRBD1 or TRBD2 (5 bases each). Germline V gene data show CDR1 as SGHRS and CDR2 as YFSETQ. CDR3 length: 15 residues. Trimming left V 3 bases short and J 1 base short, with 14 bases between. CDR3 sequence: CASSSEGTISYEQYF. The DNA of the CDR3 is TGCGCCAGCAGCTCCGAAGGGACGATTTCCTACGAGCAGTACTTC.

The rearrangement joins TRBV2 to TRBJ1-1; possibly TRBD1 for D (5 bases). Germline V gene lookup returns CDR1 SNHLY and CDR2 FYNNEI. With 4 bases removed from V and 4 bases from J, the gap between germline ends came to 13 bases. The CDR3 extends over 14 amino acids. The CDR3 sequence is CASSVEEGLTEAFF. The CDR3, as DNA: TGTGCCAGCAGTGTCGAGGAGGGACTCACTGAAGCTTTCTTT.

This clone has a single count. Sequence at one end of the junction differs from germline and may be a read error. V usage is TRBV11-2 and J usage is TRBJ2-5; 8 nucleotides agree with TRBD2. The length of the CDR3 is 13 residues. Germline loops: CDR1 SGHAT, CDR2 FQNNGV. The CDR3 sequence is CASSSTLAANTHF. The CDR3 region has the DNA TGTGCCAGCAGCTCCACACTAGCGGCCAATACCCACTTC.

This chain joins TRBV28 and TRBJ1-3; D remains unclear. CDR3 length: 12 residues. CDR1 MDHEN and CDR2 SYDVKM come from the germline V gene. Trimming left V 6 bases short and J 6 bases short, with 9 bases between. The CDR3 DNA reads TGTGCCAGCAGAACCGGGAAAAACACCATATATTTT. Amino acid sequence: CASRTGKNTIYF. The complete variable domain, with remaining parts taken from reference TRBV28 and TRBJ1-3, reads DVKVTQSSRYLVKRTGEKVFLECVQDMDHENMFWYRQDPGLGLRLIYFSYDVKMKEKGDIPEGYSVSREKKERFSLILESASTNQTSMYLCASRTGKNTIYFGEGSWLTVV.

The chain uses TRBV28 and TRBJ1-1, with 7 bases lining up with TRBD1. CDR3 length equals 15 residues. The V gene's germline CDR1 is MDHEN and CDR2 SYDVKM. Unmatched junction bases numbered 15, after V lost 9 bases and J lost 5 bases. CDR3 sequence (DNA): TGTGCCAGTTTTACCAGGGGGACAGATGGGACTGAAGCTTTCTTT. It translates to CASFTRGTDGTEAFF.

This clone was detected once. This sequence joins TRBV11-2 and TRBJ1-1; TRBD1 is a possible D gene (5 bases). The CDR3 length is 16 residues. CDR1 and CDR2 (germline): SGHAT, FQNNGV. V was trimmed by 0 bases and J by 5 bases, leaving 16 bases between them. The CDR3 DNA reads TGTGCCAGCAGCTTAGATCTGGCAGGGCTACGAACTGAAGCTTTCTTT. This codes for CASSLDLAGLRTEAFF. Variable domain in full (rest from reference TRBV11-2 and TRBJ1-1): EAGVAQSPRYKIIEKRQSVAFWCNPISGHATLYWYQQILGQGPKLLIQFQNNGVVDDSQLPKDRFSAERLKGVDSTLKIQPAKLEDSAVYLCASSLDLAGLRTEAFFGQGTRLTVV.

This sequence joins TRBV7-3 and TRBJ2-5; 7 bases line up with TRBD1. Germline V gene sequence: CDR1 SGHTA, CDR2 FQGTGA. The CDR3 is 14 amino acids. Trimming took 5 bases from V and 1 from J; bases not matched to a gene: 4. The CDR3 spells CASSDGTAQETQYF. CDR3 nucleotide sequence: TGTGCCAGCAGCGACGGGACAGCCCAAGAGACCCAGTACTTC.

This clone was counted only a few times. V gene TRBV5-1 combines with J gene TRBJ2-7; D remains unclear. This CDR3 comprises 15 residues. Germline V gene data show CDR1 as SGHRS and CDR2 as YFSETQ. V was shortened by 0 bases and J by 6 bases, with 16 bases between the two germline ends. CDR3: CASSLATLPDPEQYF. Here the CDR3 DNA reads TGCGCCAGCAGCTTGGCGACTCTCCCCGATCCCGAGCAGTACTTC. The full variable domain, completed using reference TRBV5-1 and TRBJ2-7, is KAGVTQTPRYLIKTRGQQVTLSCSPISGHRSVSWYQQTPGQGLQFLFEYFSETQRNKGNFPGRFSGRQFSNSRSEMNVSTLELGDSALYLCASSLATLPDPEQYFGPGTRLTVT.

Only a few counts were recorded for this clone. V gene TRBV29-1 combines with J gene TRBJ2-3, with D tentatively TRBD2 (6 bases). Trimming left V 3 bases short and J 2 bases short, with 12 bases between. Germline CDR1 and CDR2: SQVTM and ANQGSEA. The CDR3 extends over 14 amino acids. CDR3 protein: CSVDAERATDTQYF. The CDR3 bases are TGCAGCGTTGACGCCGAGCGGGCCACAGATACGCAGTATTTT.

CDR3 residues: CASSPSGGGTGELFF. For the CDR3, the DNA is TGTGCCAGCTCCCCCTCCGGAGGGGGAACCGGGGAGCTGTTTTTT. This sequence joins TRBV18 and TRBJ2-2; either TRBD1 or TRBD2 may supply D (6 bases each). V was trimmed by 6 bases and J by 5 bases, leaving 16 bases between them. The CDR3 has 15 amino acids. The germline gives CDR1 KGHSH, CDR2 LQKENI.

This sequence joins TRBV11-3 and TRBJ2-5; D unclear. The CDR3 extends over 15 amino acids. CDR1 is SGHNT and CDR2 is YENEEA in the germline V gene. V dropped 1 base and J dropped 1 base, with 10 bases sitting between them. The CDR3 nucleotides read TGTGCCAGCAGCTTAGGCGTCAAGCTCCAAGAGACCCAGTACTTC. Protein sequence: CASSLGVKLQETQYF.